What follows describes a single T cell receptor beta chain. The antigen remains undetermined. The junction had 3 bases not matched to a gene; V was cut back by 2 bases and J by 4 bases. Germline CDR1 reads ENHRY; CDR2 reads SYGVKD. CDR3 length: 15 amino acids. This sample was taken from a study of cytomegalovirus exposure and HLA in healthy donors. Study results and limitations: Later on, a genetic analysis was performed. It linked a missense variant in DCLRE1C with V- and J-gene trimming of TCR beta. A later analysis reported that several of the most significant clusters appeared to be linked to common viral pathogens, among them Epstein-Barr virus. Sequencing depth roughly uniform across donors was assumed in presence/absence analyses. Sequence variants that were highly shared formed a cluster that was likely a sequencing artifact.

The PCR ran on 60 Vbeta and 13 Jbeta primers. The data were produced by immunoSEQ multiplex PCR, yet TCRdb's version contains in-frame clones alone and is incomplete. The table records tens of thousands of clones, about three quarters of them present only once. This chain joins TRBV10-3 and TRBJ1-5; the match to TRBD1 covers 9 bases. The TCR comes from a female donor in good health and CMV-seronegative. The specimen was PBMCs. Here the CDR3 DNA reads TGTGCCATCAGTGAGGGACAGGGGATTAATCAGCCCCAGCATTTT. Its translation is CAISEGQGINQPQHF.